Presented here are 9 T cell receptor beta chains from one specimen sequenced in a study of cytomegalovirus exposure and HLA in healthy donors. The PCR employed 60 Vbeta primers together with 13 Jbeta primers. Assay used: immunoSEQ multiplex PCR; TCRdb lists only in-frame clones, some missing. The table lists about 260,000 clones, roughly 70% of them singletons. The material sequenced was PBMCs. The receptor source for this set is a female donor in good health and CMV-seronegative.

This chain connects TRBV4-1 to TRBJ2-7; 7 bases fit TRBD1. The CDR3 sequence is 16 residues long. J lost 5 bases, V lost 4 bases, and 14 bases had no gene match. Germline V gene data show CDR1 as MGHRA and CDR2 as YSYEKL. CDR3 amino acids: CASSRTLGQVVDEQYF. The CDR3 DNA is TGCGCCAGCAGCCGAACCCTCGGACAGGTGGTGGACGAGCAGTACTTC.

Here the CDR3 reads CASSLSGGRAGLETQYF. In DNA, the CDR3 is TGTGCCAGCAGCTTGTCGGGGGGGAGGGCCGGGTTGGAGACCCAGTACTTC. The rearrangement joins TRBV5-4 to TRBJ2-5, with TRBD2 identical over 8 bases. The trim removed 1 base at V and 5 bases at J, leaving 13 bases unmatched. The CDR3 totals 17 residues. Germline V lookup: CDR1 SGHNT, CDR2 YYREEE (reference sequence).

This chain joins TRBV5-6 and TRBJ2-5, with 7 nucleotides matching TRBD1. J was trimmed by 5 bases and V by 2 bases; bases with no gene match: 9. Germline lookup yields CDR1 SGHDT and CDR2 YYEEEE. This CDR3 has 15 residues. CDR3 region: CASSFLVQGFETQYF. The CDR3 bases are TGTGCCAGCAGCTTTCTTGTACAGGGGTTTGAGACCCAGTACTTC.

This sequence joins TRBV11-1 and TRBJ2-7, with D perhaps matching TRBD1 (6 bases). CDR3 length: 15 residues. Germline V gene data show CDR1 as SGHAT and CDR2 as FQDESV (reference sequence). V lost 3 bases to trimming and J lost 5 bases, with 17 bases between them. The CDR3 DNA reads TGTGCCAGCAGCTTCAGGGGTGGGTCTGCTAACGAGCAGTACTTC. It yields the protein CASSFRGGSANEQYF.

The chain recombines TRBV14 with TRBJ1-2; D gene ambiguous. CDR3 length: 13 residues. Germline CDR1 and CDR2: SGHDN and FVKESK. V was trimmed by 1 base and J by 8 bases, leaving 11 bases between them. The CDR3 sequence is CASSQVRGEGYTF. The CDR3 coding sequence is TGTGCCAGCAGCCAAGTACGGGGAGAGGGCTACACCTTC.

V is TRBV4-2 and J is TRBJ2-1; maybe TRBD2 (5 bases). Looked up from germline, CDR1 is LGHNA and CDR2 is YNFKEQ. V was trimmed by 1 base and J by 3 bases, leaving 22 bases between them. The CDR3 consists of 19 residues. The CDR3 DNA follows: TGTGCCAGCAGCCAAGGGACCCCCCTTGGACTTAGTAACTACAATGAGCAGTTCTTC. Translating gives CASSQGTPLGLSNYNEQFF.

For this clone: Germline and junction disagree at one end, which may indicate a read error. V usage is TRBV7-9 and J usage is TRBJ2-7, with 7 nucleotides matching TRBD2. The germline gives CDR1 SEHNR, CDR2 FQNEAQ (reference sequence). The CDR3 sequence is 12 residues long. The CDR3, as DNA: TGTTCCAGCAGCCGCGGGGGCTACGAGCAGTACTTC. It translates to CSSSRGGYEQYF.

The CDR3: CASSLGLAGVVSSYEQYF. DNA for the CDR3: TGTGCCAGCAGCCTAGGACTAGCGGGAGTCGTTTCTTCCTACGAGCAGTACTTC. The chain joins TRBV28 to TRBJ2-7, with 13 bases fitting TRBD2. V shed 6 bases, J shed 1 base, and the junction held 12 bases outside the gene matches. Germline V gives CDR1 MDHEN, CDR2 SYDVKM. There are 18 residues in the CDR3.

The chain joins TRBV9 to TRBJ1-1; tentative D call: TRBD1 (5 bases). Germline V gene sequence: CDR1 SGDLS, CDR2 YYNGEE. The CDR3 is 14 residues long. The ends were cut back, 5 bases at V and 8 bases at J, with 19 bases in the middle. The CDR3 nucleotides are TGTGCCAGCAGTTTCGACTCCCGCGGGACCGAAGCTTTCTTT. The encoded protein is CASSFDSRGTEAFF.